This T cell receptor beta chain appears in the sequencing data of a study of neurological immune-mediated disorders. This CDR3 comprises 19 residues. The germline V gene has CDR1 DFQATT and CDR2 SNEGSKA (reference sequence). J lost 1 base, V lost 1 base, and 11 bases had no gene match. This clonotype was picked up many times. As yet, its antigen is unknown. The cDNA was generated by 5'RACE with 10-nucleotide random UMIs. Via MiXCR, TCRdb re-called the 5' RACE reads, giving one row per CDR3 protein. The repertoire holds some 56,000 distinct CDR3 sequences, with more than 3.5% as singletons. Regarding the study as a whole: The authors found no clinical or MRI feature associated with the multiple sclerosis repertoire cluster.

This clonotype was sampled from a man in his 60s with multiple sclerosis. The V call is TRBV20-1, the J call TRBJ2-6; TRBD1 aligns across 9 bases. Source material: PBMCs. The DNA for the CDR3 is TGCAGTGCTAGAGGACCGACAGGGGGATCCTTATCTGGGGCCAACGTCCTGACTTTC. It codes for CSARGPTGGSLSGANVLTF.